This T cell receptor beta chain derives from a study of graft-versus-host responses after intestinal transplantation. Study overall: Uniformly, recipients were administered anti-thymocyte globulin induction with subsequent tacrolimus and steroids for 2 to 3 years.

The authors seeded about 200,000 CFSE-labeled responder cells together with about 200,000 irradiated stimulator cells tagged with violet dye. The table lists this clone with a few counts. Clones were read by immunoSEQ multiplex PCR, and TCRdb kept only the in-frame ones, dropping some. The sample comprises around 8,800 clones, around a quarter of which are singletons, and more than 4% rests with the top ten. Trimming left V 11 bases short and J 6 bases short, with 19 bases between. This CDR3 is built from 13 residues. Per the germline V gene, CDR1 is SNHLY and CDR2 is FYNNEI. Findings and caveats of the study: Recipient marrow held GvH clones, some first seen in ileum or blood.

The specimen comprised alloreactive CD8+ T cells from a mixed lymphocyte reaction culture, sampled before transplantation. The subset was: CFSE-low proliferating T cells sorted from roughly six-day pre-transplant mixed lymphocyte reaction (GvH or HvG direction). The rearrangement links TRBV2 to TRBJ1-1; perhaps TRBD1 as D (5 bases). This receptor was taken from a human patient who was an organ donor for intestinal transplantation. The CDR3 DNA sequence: TGTGCCGTTGGGGGTAGGTATATCCCTGAAGCTTTCTTT. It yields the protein CAVGGRYIPEAFF.